The clone carrying this TCR beta chain was counted a single time. How the authors handled the data: Using reference gene primer amplification, nucleated cell counts were estimated. TCRdb's table, derived via immunoSEQ multiplex PCR, lists solely in-frame clones and lacks some. V and J calls and clone size follow that table, whereas D and trimming were derived from the DNA. Of about 210,000 clones detected, about 91% appear once; the ten largest clones hold under 1.5%. This CDR3 has 16 amino acids. V lost 3 bases and J lost 0, with 12 bases in between. Looked up from germline, CDR1 is ENHRY and CDR2 is SYGVKD. The sample belongs to a study of blood T cell repertoires in COVID-19. Overall study context: The United States, Italy and Spain were the sources of the acute and convalescent COVID-19 samples. Nucleic acid was either cDNA or gDNA, and it came from T cells, B-cell-depleted T cells, or PBMCs.

Specimen: peripheral blood. This TCR was sampled from a man aged 25 to 40 with acute or convalescent COVID-19. V and J are TRBV10-3 and TRBJ1-3; possibly TRBD1 for D (5 bases). Here the CDR3 reads CAISDSDSSSGNTIYF. In nucleotides, the CDR3 is TGTGCCATCAGTGATTCAGACAGCTCCTCTGGAAACACCATATATTTT.